The next 26 T cell receptor beta chains were all read from a single sample in a study of blood T cell repertoires in COVID-19. Only in-frame clones appear in the TCRdb table, and some are missing; sequencing was by immunoSEQ multiplex PCR. The data show 300,000 to 450,000 clones, 85% seen once. The sample was peripheral blood. The receptor set was obtained from a woman under 30 with acute or convalescent COVID-19.

The chain couples TRBV30 to TRBJ1-1; TRBD1 aligns across 7 bases. CDR3 length: 12 amino acids. V dropped 8 bases and J dropped 1; count of bases not matched to a gene: 4. CDR1 and CDR2 from the germline V gene are GTSNPN and SVGIG (reference sequence). In DNA, the CDR3 is TGTGCCAGAAGACAGGGGAACACTGAAGCTTTCTTT. Protein sequence: CARRQGNTEAFF.

The DNA for the CDR3 is TGTGCCAGAAGCCCCCCGGTGGGAGATGGGGGGGGAACTAATGAAAAACTGTTTTTT. Translated, it gives CARSPPVGDGGGTNEKLFF. The chain joins TRBV7-5 to TRBJ1-4. TRBV7-5 is a pseudogene. The CDR3 loop spans 19 amino acids.

The rearrangement uses TRBV5-5 and TRBJ1-4; no firm D call. Per germline, CDR1 SGHKS and CDR2 YYEKEE (reference sequence). V was clipped by 0 bases and J by 5 bases, with 11 bases between them. The CDR3 runs to 15 residues. CDR3 DNA sequence: TGTGCCAGCAGCTTGGCGACAATGATGAATGAAAAACTGTTTTTT. Its protein is CASSLATMMNEKLFF.

V and J are TRBV19 and TRBJ1-2; 9 bases align to TRBD1. CDR1 is LNHDA, CDR2 SQIVND, per germline (reference sequence). Trimming removed 6 bases from V and 4 bases from J; junction bases left unmatched: 3. The CDR3 has 13 residues. Here the CDR3 reads CASRTGQGYGYTF. As DNA, the CDR3 is TGTGCCAGTAGAACGGGACAGGGCTATGGCTACACCTTC.

The chain is built from TRBV19 and TRBJ1-5; D is perhaps TRBD1 (5 bases). This CDR3 spans 15 amino acids. The germline V and J ends were trimmed by 3 bases and 0 bases, with 9 bases remaining between them. Germline lookup yields CDR1 LNHDA and CDR2 SQIVND (reference sequence). CDR3: CASSMGQSSNQPQHF. Here the CDR3 DNA reads TGTGCCAGTAGTATGGGGCAGTCTAGCAATCAGCCCCAGCATTTT.

The CDR3 bases are TGTGCCAGCAGGTCCACCGAAACTAGTCGGAATGAGCAGTTCTTC. Translated, it gives CASRSTETSRNEQFF. The chain combines TRBV28 with TRBJ2-1, with TRBD2 as a possible D gene (5 bases). Looked up from germline, CDR1 is MDHEN and CDR2 is SYDVKM. V was clipped by 6 bases and J by 7 bases, with 19 bases between them. The CDR3 length is 15 residues.

The chain couples TRBV7-9 to TRBJ2-1, with TRBD1 matching 10 bases. J was trimmed by 4 bases and V by 0 bases; bases with no gene match: 3. Germline V CDR1 and CDR2: SEHNR, FQNEAQ (reference sequence). This CDR3 is 16 amino acids long. The CDR3 DNA sequence: TGTGCCAGCAGCTTAGCCGGGACAGGGGCTTACAATGAGCAGTTCTTC. It translates to CASSLAGTGAYNEQFF.

The V call is TRBV19, the J call TRBJ2-5, with 9 bases lining up with TRBD1. Germline loops: CDR1 LNHDA, CDR2 SQIVND (reference sequence). V trimming: 8 bases; J trimming: 2 bases; junction bases outside the gene matches: 3. The CDR3 covers 13 residues. The CDR3: CASGGQGQETQYF. CDR3 sequence (DNA): TGTGCCAGTGGAGGACAGGGGCAAGAGACCCAGTACTTC.

This clone was observed once. The rearrangement uses TRBV5-1 and TRBJ2-1, with D perhaps matching TRBD1 (6 bases). Trimming cost V 2 bases and J 2 bases, with 14 bases left between them. The CDR3 runs to 16 residues. Germline lookup yields CDR1 SGHRS and CDR2 YFSETQ. This CDR3 reads CASSLRQADAYNEQFF. The CDR3, as DNA: TGCGCCAGCAGCTTACGACAGGCAGACGCCTACAATGAGCAGTTCTTC. Full variable domain (outside the CDR3, taken from reference TRBV5-1 and TRBJ2-1): KAGVTQTPRYLIKTRGQQVTLSCSPISGHRSVSWYQQTPGQGLQFLFEYFSETQRNKGNFPGRFSGRQFSNSRSEMNVSTLELGDSALYLCASSLRQADAYNEQFFGPGTRLTVL.

This clone came up once. The gene calls are TRBV19 and TRBJ1-6; TRBD1 matches 7 bases. The CDR3 sequence is 14 residues long. The trim removed 5 bases at V and 8 bases at J, leaving 6 bases unmatched. Germline V gene data show CDR1 as LNHDA and CDR2 as SQIVND (reference sequence). CDR3 amino acids: CASSPGQVDSPLHF. The CDR3 region has the DNA TGTGCCAGTAGTCCCGGACAGGTCGATTCACCCCTCCACTTT.

In this sample, this clone turned up once. The chain recombines TRBV5-1 with TRBJ2-7, with a tentative D call TRBD1 (5 bases). This CDR3 spans 14 amino acids. CDR1 is SGHRS, CDR2 YFSETQ, per germline. Between the trimmed V and J ends, which lost 0 bases and 2 bases, there was a span of 9 bases. The DNA for the CDR3 is TGCGCCAGCAGCTTGGAGGGGCATCCCTACGAGCAGTACTTC. Translated, it gives CASSLEGHPYEQYF.

This clone occurred a few times. Additional DNA sequences in this sample encode the identical CDR3. The chain is built from TRBV5-1 and TRBJ2-7; the match to TRBD2 covers 10 bases. Looked up from germline, CDR1 is SGHRS and CDR2 is YFSETQ. The length of the CDR3 is 13 residues. Trimming took 2 bases from V and 4 from J; bases not matched to a gene: 0. In nucleotides, the CDR3 is TGCGCCAGCAGCTTACTAGCGGGGTACGAGCAGTACTTC. The encoded protein is CASSLLAGYEQYF.

CDR3 sequence reads: CASSLSGREVNTGELFF. DNA for the CDR3: TGTGCCAGCAGTTTAAGTGGGCGGGAGGTAAACACCGGGGAGCTGTTTTTT. The gene calls are TRBV28 and TRBJ2-2, with 8 nucleotides matching TRBD2. The CDR3 loop spans 17 amino acids. Germline V CDR1 and CDR2: MDHEN, SYDVKM. Trimming removed 2 bases from V and 2 bases from J; junction bases left unmatched: 7. The full variable domain, its missing parts supplied by reference TRBV28 and TRBJ2-2, is DVKVTQSSRYLVKRTGEKVFLECVQDMDHENMFWYRQDPGLGLRLIYFSYDVKMKEKGDIPEGYSVSREKKERFSLILESASTNQTSMYLCASSLSGREVNTGELFFGEGSRLTVL.

The chain is built from TRBV5-8 and TRBJ1-4, with a tentative D call TRBD1 (6 bases). CDR1 is SGHTS and CDR2 is YDEGEE in the germline V gene. The germline V and J ends were trimmed by 7 bases and 11 bases, with 18 bases remaining between them. The CDR3 consists of 13 residues. CDR3 DNA sequence: TGTGCCAGCGCGGGGGCAAATGGCGCGAAACTGTTTTTT. It yields the protein CASAGANGAKLFF.

The chain combines TRBV3-1 (or the pseudogene TRBV3-2) with TRBJ2-5; 8 nucleotides align to TRBD2. The V gene end was trimmed by 3 bases and the J gene end by 3 bases; junction bases not matched to a gene: 3. The germline gives CDR1 LGHDT, CDR2 YNNKEL (reference sequence). The CDR3 contains 14 residues. The CDR3 region is CASSQSGSEETQYF. CDR3 nucleotides: TGTGCCAGCAGCCAGAGCGGGAGTGAAGAGACCCAGTACTTC.

The chain links TRBV19 to TRBJ2-5; TRBD2 matches 8 bases. The germline V gene has CDR1 LNHDA and CDR2 SQIVND (reference sequence). There are 17 residues in the CDR3. With 5 bases clipped from V and 0 bases from J, the junction kept 11 bases outside the gene matches. The CDR3 DNA is TGTGCCAGTAGTCGGATCGCGGGGGGACGGGACCAAGAGACCCAGTACTTC. It yields the protein CASSRIAGGRDQETQYF. Full variable domain (rest looked up from reference TRBV19 and TRBJ2-5): DGGITQSPKYLFRKEGQNVTLSCEQNLNHDAMYWYRQDPGQGLRLIYYSQIVNDFQKGDIAEGYSVSREKKESFPLTVTSAQKNPTAFYLCASSRIAGGRDQETQYFGPGTRLLVL.

DNA for the CDR3: TGTGCCAGTAGTATGGGGAGAATTAACACTGAAGCTTTCTTT. Translation: CASSMGRINTEAFF. This rearrangement joins TRBV19 to TRBJ1-1; D gene uncertain. CDR1 is LNHDA, CDR2 SQIVND, per germline (reference sequence). Deletions cut 3 bases from V and 2 bases from J, with 10 bases between. This CDR3 contains 14 residues.

This clone was seen once. In DNA, the CDR3 is TGTGCCAGCAAAACAGGGAATCAGCCCCAGCATTTT. Protein product: CASKTGNQPQHF. The chain has TRBV2 and TRBJ1-5; perhaps TRBD1 as D (6 bases). V lost 7 bases and J lost 4, with 8 bases in between. CDR3 length: 12 residues. The germline CDR1 and CDR2 sequences are SNHLY and FYNNEI.

This clone came up a few times. The chain has TRBV7-9 and TRBJ1-2, with 10 bases aligning to TRBD1. CDR3 length: 16 residues. Germline CDR1 SEHNR, CDR2 FQNEAQ (reference sequence). The trim removed 5 bases at V and 6 bases at J, leaving 12 bases unmatched. CDR3 residues: CASSLTGGSPTDGYTF. In nucleotides, the CDR3 is TGTGCCAGCAGCCTGACAGGGGGCAGCCCCACGGATGGCTACACCTTC.

The CDR3 sequence is CASSLGTGGSGNTIYF. The CDR3 region has the DNA TGTGCCAGCAGCTTAGGTACAGGGGGCTCTGGAAACACCATATATTTT. V usage is TRBV13 and J usage is TRBJ1-3, with TRBD1 matching over 8 bases. Per germline, CDR1 PRHDT and CDR2 FYEKMQ (reference sequence). CDR3 length: 16 residues. V lost 0 bases, J lost 0 bases, and 1 base stayed unmatched.

This clone was seen a single time. The rearrangement links TRBV6-1 to TRBJ2-1; perhaps TRBD2 as D (5 bases). CDR3 length: 17 residues. Germline assignment: CDR1 MNHNS and CDR2 SASEGT. With 2 bases removed from V and 1 base from J, the gap between germline ends came to 15 bases. The CDR3 DNA reads TGTGCCAGCAGTGAACGGGTTTCGGAGCGGTCCTACAATGAGCAGTTCTTC. It encodes CASSERVSERSYNEQFF.

The gene calls are TRBV9 and TRBJ1-2, with TRBD1 identical over 7 bases. V lost 4 bases to trimming and J lost 8 bases; unmatched junction nucleotides: 26. The germline V gene has CDR1 SGDLS and CDR2 YYNGEE. The CDR3 extends over 19 amino acids. CDR3 in DNA: TGTGCCAGCAGCCTTCAGCCTTGGACAGGAAGTACGAGTGTTGGGGGCTACACCTTC. Translation: CASSLQPWTGSTSVGGYTF.

The chain combines TRBV11-2 with TRBJ2-2, with TRBD2 as a possible D gene (6 bases). The CDR3 has 16 residues. Germline values: CDR1 SGHAT, CDR2 FQNNGV. V lost 5 bases and J 1 base, leaving 14 bases between the germline ends. CDR3 loop: CASSLSPEGNTGELFF. CDR3 DNA: TGTGCCAGCAGCCTTAGTCCGGAGGGGAACACCGGGGAGCTGTTTTTT.

This clone has a single count. The chain carries TRBV6-5 and TRBJ2-1, with a tentative D call TRBD1 (5 bases). Trimming left V 2 bases short and J 6 bases short, with 11 bases between. The CDR3 sequence is 14 residues long. Germline V lookup: CDR1 MNHEY, CDR2 SVGAGI. CDR3 in DNA: TGTGCCAGCAGTTACGACAGTAGGCCCAATGAGCAGTTCTTC. It translates to CASSYDSRPNEQFF.

The rearrangement links TRBV21-1 to TRBJ2-2; the table's TRBD2 call for D was not verified on the DNA. TRBV21-1 is marked as a pseudogene. CDR3 length: 18 amino acids. The CDR3 loop reads CASRDLAGGLSNTGELFF. DNA for the CDR3: TGTGCCAGCAGAGACCTAGCGGGGGGGCTGTCGAACACCGGGGAGCTGTTTTTT.

The chain combines TRBV3-1 (or the pseudogene TRBV3-2) with TRBJ2-7, with 13 bases matching TRBD2. The CDR3 is 18 residues long. The germline V gene has CDR1 LGHDT and CDR2 YNNKEL (reference sequence). Trimming at V came to 2 bases and at J to 0 bases, leaving 7 bases not matched to a gene. The CDR3 region is CASSQYGTSGIPSYEQYF. The CDR3 DNA reads TGTGCCAGCAGCCAATACGGGACTAGCGGGATCCCCTCCTACGAGCAGTACTTC.